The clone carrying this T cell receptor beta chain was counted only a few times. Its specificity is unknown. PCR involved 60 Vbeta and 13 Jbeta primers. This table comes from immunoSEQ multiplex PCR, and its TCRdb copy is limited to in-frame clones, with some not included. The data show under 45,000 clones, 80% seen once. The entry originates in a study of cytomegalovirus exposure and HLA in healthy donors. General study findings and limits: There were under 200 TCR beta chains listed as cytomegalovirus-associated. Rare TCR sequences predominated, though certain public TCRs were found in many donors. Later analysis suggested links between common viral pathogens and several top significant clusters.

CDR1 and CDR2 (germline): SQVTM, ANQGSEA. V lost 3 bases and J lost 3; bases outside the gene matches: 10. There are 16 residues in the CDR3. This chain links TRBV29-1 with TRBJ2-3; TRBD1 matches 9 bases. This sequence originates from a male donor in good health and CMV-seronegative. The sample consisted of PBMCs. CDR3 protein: CSVDTPGQGGTDTQYF. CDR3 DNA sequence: TGCAGCGTTGATACCCCGGGACAGGGAGGGACAGATACGCAGTATTTT.